This paragraph reports one T cell receptor (beta chain). PCR was performed a second time for about 7 to 12 cycles using a sample-barcoded 5' primer and a J-beta primer mix. TCRdb processed the 5' RACE reads anew with MiXCR; each CDR3 protein has one entry. The data show over 1,200,000 distinct CDR3 sequences, roughly 59% seen once. With V trimmed by 2 bases and J by 9 bases, 5 bases remained unmatched. CDR1 and CDR2 (germline): SQVTM, ANQGSEA. CDR3 length: 13 amino acids. The data originate from a study of blood T cells in healthy people across ages. Study at large: Template switching picked up about one barcoded beta molecule for each two T cells.

This clonotype was obtained from a man younger than 35 in good health. Specimen: blood. The rearrangement joins TRBV29-1 to TRBJ2-3, with 10 bases fitting TRBD2. As DNA, the CDR3 is TGCAGCGTTGAAACTAGCGGGGCAGGGACGCAGTATTTT. It yields the protein CSVETSGAGTQYF.